This TCR beta chain was sequenced during a study of blood T cell repertoires in COVID-19. Generated by immunoSEQ multiplex PCR, the TCRdb table keeps only in-frame clones and is missing some. The repertoire includes about 120,000 clones, 78% of them detected once, and 2% to 2.5% sits in the top ten. The CDR3 totals 13 residues. CDR1 and CDR2 from the germline V gene are LNHDA and SQIVND (reference sequence). The germline V and J ends were trimmed by 7 bases and 3 bases, with 12 bases remaining between them. The rearrangement links TRBV19 to TRBJ1-1, with D perhaps matching TRBD1 (6 bases). This receptor was identified in a man between 65 and 80 years old with acute or convalescent COVID-19. The sample consisted of peripheral blood. This CDR3 is CASKDSRYTEAFF. CDR3 DNA sequence: TGTGCCAGTAAGGACAGTCGTTACACTGAAGCTTTCTTT. Looking up the rest from reference TRBV19 and TRBJ1-1 gives the full variable domain: DGGITQSPKYLFRKEGQNVTLSCEQNLNHDAMYWYRQDPGQGLRLIYYSQIVNDFQKGDIAEGYSVSREKKESFPLTVTSAQKNPTAFYLCASKDSRYTEAFFGQGTRLTVV.